This TCR beta chain was identified in a study of control samples from healthy donors and cancer patients. Germline CDR1 and CDR2: GTSNPN and SVGIG (reference sequence). The CDR3 contains 15 residues. The ends lost 3 bases at V and 5 bases at J; junction bases unmatched: 6. Here immunoSEQ multiplex PCR was the method, and the copy in TCRdb shows in-frame clones only, minus some. The table includes about 98,000 clones, 79% detected once. This clonotype was sampled from a woman aged 25 to 39 in good health. The chain couples TRBV30 to TRBJ1-5; 11 bases line up with TRBD1. Sequenced sample: blood. The CDR3 loop reads CAWSSGTGGHQPQHF. The CDR3 DNA reads TGTGCCTGGAGCAGCGGGACAGGGGGTCATCAGCCCCAGCATTTT.